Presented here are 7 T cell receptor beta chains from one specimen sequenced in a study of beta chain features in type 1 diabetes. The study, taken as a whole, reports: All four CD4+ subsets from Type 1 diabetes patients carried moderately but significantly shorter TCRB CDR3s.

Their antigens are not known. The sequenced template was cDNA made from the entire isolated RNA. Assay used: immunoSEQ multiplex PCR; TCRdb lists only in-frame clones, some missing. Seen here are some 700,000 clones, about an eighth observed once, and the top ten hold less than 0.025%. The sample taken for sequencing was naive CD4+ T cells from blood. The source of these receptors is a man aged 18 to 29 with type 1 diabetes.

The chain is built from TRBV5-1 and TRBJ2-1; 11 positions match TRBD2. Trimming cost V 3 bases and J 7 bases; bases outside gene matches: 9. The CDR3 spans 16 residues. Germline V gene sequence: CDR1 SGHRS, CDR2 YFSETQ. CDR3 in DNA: TGCGCCAGCAGCTCCTTAGCGGGGGGGCAAATGAATGAGCAGTTCTTC. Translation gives CASSSLAGGQMNEQFF.

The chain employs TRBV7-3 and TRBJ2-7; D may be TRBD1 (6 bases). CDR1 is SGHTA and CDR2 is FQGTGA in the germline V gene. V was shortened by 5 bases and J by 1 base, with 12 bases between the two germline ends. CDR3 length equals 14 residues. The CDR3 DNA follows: TGTGCCAGCAGCCCCCACAGGGAATCCTACGAGCAGTACTTC. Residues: CASSPHRESYEQYF.

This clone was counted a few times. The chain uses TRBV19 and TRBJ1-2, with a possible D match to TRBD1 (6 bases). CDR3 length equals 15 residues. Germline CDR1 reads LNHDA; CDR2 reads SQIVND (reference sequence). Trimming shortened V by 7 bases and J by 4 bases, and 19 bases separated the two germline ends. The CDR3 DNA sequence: TGTGCCAGTACCAACCCAGGGGTTTTTCTCTATGGCTACACCTTC. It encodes CASTNPGVFLYGYTF.

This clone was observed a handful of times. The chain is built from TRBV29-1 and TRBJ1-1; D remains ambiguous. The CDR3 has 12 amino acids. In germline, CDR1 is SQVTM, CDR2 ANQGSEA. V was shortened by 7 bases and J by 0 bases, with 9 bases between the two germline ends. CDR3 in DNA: TGCAGCGGGGAACGATTGAACACTGAAGCTTTCTTT. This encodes CSGERLNTEAFF.

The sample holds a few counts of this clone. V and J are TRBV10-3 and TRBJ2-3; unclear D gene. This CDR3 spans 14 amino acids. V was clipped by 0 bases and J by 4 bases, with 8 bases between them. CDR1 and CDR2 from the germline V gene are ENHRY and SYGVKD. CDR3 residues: CAISESRLADTQYF. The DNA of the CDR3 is TGTGCCATCAGTGAGTCCCGTCTAGCAGATACGCAGTATTTT.

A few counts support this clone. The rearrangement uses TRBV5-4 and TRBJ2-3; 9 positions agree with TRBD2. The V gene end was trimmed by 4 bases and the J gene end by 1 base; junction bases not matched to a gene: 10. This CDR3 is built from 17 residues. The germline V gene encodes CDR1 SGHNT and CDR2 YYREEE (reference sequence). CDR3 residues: CASSKPRASGGTDTQYF. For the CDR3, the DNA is TGTGCCAGCAGCAAACCTAGGGCTAGCGGGGGCACAGATACGCAGTATTTT.

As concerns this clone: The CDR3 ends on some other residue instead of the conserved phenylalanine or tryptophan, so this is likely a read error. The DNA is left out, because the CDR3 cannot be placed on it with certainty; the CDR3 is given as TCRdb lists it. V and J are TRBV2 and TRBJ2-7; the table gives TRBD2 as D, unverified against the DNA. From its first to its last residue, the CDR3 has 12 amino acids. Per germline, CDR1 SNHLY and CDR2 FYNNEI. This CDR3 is CASSELLSGLSI.